This passage covers 25 T cell receptor beta chains from one sample sequenced in a study of blood T cells in healthy people across ages. A J-beta primer mix and a sample-barcoded 5' primer were used in a second PCR of about 6 to 12 cycles. TCRdb independently ran MiXCR on the 5' RACE reads; one entry per CDR3 protein. The sample contains 790,000 or so distinct CDR3 sequences, about 42% of which appear only once. The sequenced sample was blood. These receptors were collected from a man aged 80 or over in good health.

This clonotype was seen a handful of times. The J gene is TRBJ2-5, the V gene TRBV12-3 or TRBV12-4; perhaps TRBD1 as D (6 bases). The J call may be faulty, since TRBJ2-7 better matches the DNA end. CDR3 length: 13 amino acids. Here the CDR3 reads CASRRHREGEQYF. CDR3 DNA sequence: TGTGCCAGCAGACGTCACAGGGAAGGCGAGCAGTACTTC.

This clonotype was observed many times. The V gene is TRBV5-1, the J gene TRBJ1-2; weak D call: TRBD1 (6 bases). The germline V gene encodes CDR1 SGHRS and CDR2 YFSETQ. V was clipped by 3 bases and J by 3 bases, with 9 bases between them. The CDR3 is 13 residues long. CDR3 nucleotides: TGCGCCAGCAGCTCAGGGGTTGACTATGGCTACACCTTC. It specifies CASSSGVDYGYTF.

The chain links TRBV19 to TRBJ1-6, with TRBD1 matching 8 bases. The CDR3 extends over 14 amino acids. Germline V gene lookup returns CDR1 LNHDA and CDR2 SQIVND (reference sequence). Germline trimming cut 7 bases from V and 5 bases from J; bases unmatched to any gene: 4. The CDR3 DNA reads as TGTGCCAGTACCCCGGGACAGGATAATTCACCCCTCCACTTT. Its protein product is CASTPGQDNSPLHF.

The rearrangement joins TRBV7-2 to TRBJ2-5; no clear D gene. CDR1 is SGHTA, CDR2 FQGNSA, per germline. The V end lost 6 bases, the J end lost 1 base, and 18 bases lay between the germline ends. The CDR3 consists of 16 residues. For the CDR3, the DNA is TGTGCCAGCAGTCCCAGCTACGGAAACATCCAAGAGACCCAGTACTTC. Translated, it gives CASSPSYGNIQETQYF. Complete variable domain (other parts from reference TRBV7-2 and TRBJ2-5): GAGVSQSPSNKVTEKGKDVELRCDPISGHTALYWYRQSLGQGLEFLIYFQGNSAPDKSGLPSDRFSAERTGGSVSTLTIQRTQQEDSAVYLCASSPSYGNIQETQYFGPGTRLLVL.

CDR3 nucleotide sequence: TGTGCCAGCAGCCAAGATTCCGGGACCGAAAAACTGTTTTTT. Its protein is CASSQDSGTEKLFF. The chain joins TRBV3-1 to TRBJ1-4, with D possibly being TRBD1 (5 bases). The ends were cut back, 0 bases at V and 8 bases at J, with 10 bases in the middle. The germline V gene has CDR1 LGHDT and CDR2 YNNKEL (reference sequence). The CDR3 has 14 residues.

The sample holds a few counts of this clonotype. The J gene is TRBJ2-1, the V gene TRBV12-3 or TRBV12-4; D is unresolved. The CDR3 sequence is 13 residues long. V was pared by 3 bases and J by 4 bases, with 7 bases between. The CDR3 loop is CASSFDIYNEQFF. The DNA of the CDR3 is TGTGCCAGCAGTTTCGATATTTACAATGAGCAGTTCTTC.

The genes are TRBV11-3 and TRBJ1-2, with 9 bases matching TRBD1. The CDR3 extends over 16 amino acids. Germline-derived CDR1 and CDR2 are SGHNT and YENEEA. The J segment lost 7 bases and the V segment lost 4 bases, leaving 13 bases of the junction unmatched. The CDR3, as DNA: TGTGCCAGCAGCTCCCAAATTACAGGGGGCGCGGGTGGCTACACCTTC. Protein sequence: CASSSQITGGAGGYTF.

This clonotype was detected only a few times. The V and J genes are TRBV28 and TRBJ2-7; D is possibly TRBD2 (6 bases). Germline values: CDR1 MDHEN, CDR2 SYDVKM. Trimming stripped 1 base from V and 2 bases from J, with 12 bases between. The CDR3 consists of 15 residues. DNA for the CDR3: TGTGCCAGCAGTTTATCGAGCGGGCCTACCTACGAGCAGTACTTC. The encoded protein is CASSLSSGPTYEQYF. Based on the CDR3 plus reference TRBV28 and TRBJ2-7, the full variable domain is DVKVTQSSRYLVKRTGEKVFLECVQDMDHENMFWYRQDPGLGLRLIYFSYDVKMKEKGDIPEGYSVSREKKERFSLILESASTNQTSMYLCASSLSSGPTYEQYFGPGTRLTVT.

Concerning this clonotype: The junction shows a germline mismatch at one end, possibly a read error. The V and J genes are TRBV12-3 or TRBV12-4 and TRBJ2-2; 9 bases are shared with TRBD1. This CDR3 is built from 15 residues. CDR3 bases: TGTGCCCGCAGCCGAGACAGGGGGTCCACCGGGGAACTGTTTTTT. Translation: CARSRDRGSTGELFF.

The V and J genes are TRBV2 and TRBJ1-5; D unclear. The CDR3 contains 14 residues. Trimming took 4 bases from V and 4 from J, leaving 11 bases between them. The germline V gene has CDR1 SNHLY and CDR2 FYNNEI. CDR3 sequence: CASSGTGRNQPQHF. The CDR3 region has the DNA TGTGCCAGCAGTGGGACGGGGAGAAATCAGCCCCAGCATTTT.

This clonotype has more than one count but fewer than ten. The CDR3 reads CASSQVSGVQYF. CDR3 coding DNA: TGTGCCAGCAGCCAAGTAAGTGGGGTGCAGTACTTC. J is TRBJ2-5 and V is TRBV3-1; D is undetermined. Germline CDR1 LGHDT, CDR2 YNNKEL (reference sequence). Trimming removed 1 base at V and 11 bases at J, with 11 bases between. The CDR3 consists of 12 residues.

This clonotype was observed a few times. The V call is TRBV5-4, the J call TRBJ2-1, with no clear D. The germline V gene has CDR1 SGHNT and CDR2 YYREEE (reference sequence). CDR3 length: 12 residues. V was clipped by 9 bases and J by 9 bases, with 16 bases between them. The CDR3 DNA reads as TGTGCCACTGCGACCCGTCGGAGTGAGCAGTTCTTC. Protein sequence: CATATRRSEQFF.

This clonotype was seen a handful of times. The chain links TRBV12-3 or TRBV12-4 to TRBJ2-3; possibly TRBD1 for D (5 bases). The CDR3 sequence is 17 residues long. Between the trimmed V and J ends, which lost 6 bases and 0 bases, there was a span of 19 bases. The CDR3 nucleotides are TGTGCCAGCAGCCCTCGGACACCGGGCGTGAGCACAGATACGCAGTATTTT. This encodes CASSPRTPGVSTDTQYF.

A remark on this clonotype: A read error may explain this, as a much larger clone is one base away. The CDR3 here is CASSSGLQFNKQFF. The CDR3 DNA follows: TGTGCCAGCAGTTCGGGACTCCAATTCAATAAGCAGTTCTTC. V and J are TRBV27 and TRBJ2-1; TRBD2 is a possible D gene (6 bases). The length of the CDR3 is 14 residues. Germline-derived CDR1 and CDR2 are MNHEY and SMNVEV (reference sequence).

CDR3 DNA sequence: TGTGCCAGCAGCCCCCCGGGACTAGGTCTCACCGGGGAGCTGTTTTTT. It specifies CASSPPGLGLTGELFF. The gene calls are TRBV9 and TRBJ2-2; 8 bases align to TRBD2. In germline, CDR1 is SGDLS, CDR2 YYNGEE. V dropped 4 bases and J dropped 4; count of bases not matched to a gene: 9. This CDR3 has 16 residues.

On this clonotype: Germline and junction disagree at one end, which may indicate a read error. The chain couples TRBV29-1 to TRBJ2-7; 7 positions match TRBD1. This CDR3 is built from 13 residues. Germline CDR1 and CDR2: SQVTM and ANQGSEA. This CDR3 is CGVEGQNSYEQYF. In DNA, the CDR3 is TGCGGCGTTGAGGGACAGAACTCCTACGAGCAGTACTTC.

The table lists this clonotype with a few counts. J is TRBJ2-6 and V is TRBV12-3 or TRBV12-4, with a weak D call TRBD2 (6 bases). This CDR3 is 18 amino acids long. With 4 bases removed from V and 1 base from J, the gap between germline ends came to 17 bases. The CDR3 loop reads CASSSDRDLASGANVLTF. DNA of the CDR3: TGTGCCAGCAGTTCGGACCGGGACCTAGCGTCTGGGGCCAACGTCCTGACTTTC.

The chain couples TRBV2 to TRBJ2-1; 9 bases align to TRBD2. The J segment lost 1 base and the V segment lost 8 bases, leaving 6 bases of the junction unmatched. The CDR3 contains 15 residues. Germline CDR1 SNHLY, CDR2 FYNNEI. CDR3 amino acids: CASPQTSGSYNEQFF. In nucleotides, the CDR3 is TGTGCCAGCCCCCAAACTAGCGGGTCCTACAATGAGCAGTTCTTC. Combining the CDR3 with reference TRBV2 and TRBJ2-1 gives the whole variable domain EPEVTQTPSHQVTQMGQEVILRCVPISNHLYFYWYRQILGQKVEFLVSFYNNEISEKSEIFDDQFSVERPDGSNFTLKIRSTKLEDSAMYFCASPQTSGSYNEQFFGPGTRLTVL.

The chain employs TRBV5-6 and TRBJ2-3; the match to TRBD2 covers 7 bases. The CDR3 sequence is 15 residues long. CDR1 SGHDT and CDR2 YYEEEE come from the germline V gene. The V segment lost 1 base and the J segment 4 bases; nucleotides outside the gene matches: 6. The CDR3 bases are TGTGCCAGCAGCTTGCGGGGAGGGCCCTCAGATACGCAGTATTTT. Its translation: CASSLRGGPSDTQYF.

This clonotype was seen many times. This chain uses TRBV7-2 with TRBJ2-7, with 12 bases matching TRBD2. The CDR3 has 16 amino acids. Germline trimming cut 1 base from V and 2 bases from J; bases unmatched to any gene: 3. CDR1 and CDR2 (germline): SGHTA, FQGNSA. The CDR3 nucleotides are TGTGCCAGCAGCTTAGGGACTAGCGGGACCGCCTACGAGCAGTACTTC. Translated, it gives CASSLGTSGTAYEQYF.

Regarding this clonotype: The CDR3 end shows no conserved phenylalanine or tryptophan, and so a read error is likely. V is TRBV29-1 and J is TRBJ2-6; D gene uncertain. The length of the CDR3 is 14 residues. Germline V gene data show CDR1 as SQVTM and CDR2 as ANQGSEA. Trimming cost V 1 base and J 0 bases, with 4 bases left between them. The CDR3 loop reads CSVEGLSGANVLTL. CDR3 in DNA: TGCAGCGTTGAAGGGCTCTCTGGGGCCAACGTCCTGACTCTC.

The CDR3 region is CASSLAGQHTEAFF. The CDR3, as DNA: TGTGCCAGCAGCTTAGCGGGACAACACACTGAAGCTTTCTTT. The chain combines TRBV7-2 with TRBJ1-1, with a weak D call TRBD1 (6 bases). V dropped 0 bases and J dropped 3 bases, with 8 bases sitting between them. This CDR3 has 14 amino acids. The germline gives CDR1 SGHTA, CDR2 FQGNSA. Together with reference TRBV7-2 and TRBJ1-1, the CDR3 gives the full variable domain: GAGVSQSPSNKVTEKGKDVELRCDPISGHTALYWYRQSLGQGLEFLIYFQGNSAPDKSGLPSDRFSAERTGGSVSTLTIQRTQQEDSAVYLCASSLAGQHTEAFFGQGTRLTVV.

The chain couples TRBV27 to TRBJ2-7; possibly TRBD1 or TRBD2 for D (5 bases each). Per the germline V gene, CDR1 is MNHEY and CDR2 is SMNVEV (reference sequence). V was trimmed by 3 bases and J by 5 bases, leaving 14 bases between them. This CDR3 is 14 amino acids long. The CDR3 nucleotides read TGTGCCAGCAGTTTCGGCAGGGAGTTTGACGAGCAGTACTTC. This encodes CASSFGREFDEQYF.

The chain recombines TRBV9 with TRBJ2-7; 11 bases are a match to TRBD2. The CDR3 loop spans 16 amino acids. Germline CDR1 reads SGDLS; CDR2 reads YYNGEE. Trimming at V came to 3 bases and at J to 7 bases, leaving 12 bases not matched to a gene. CDR3 protein: CASSAVAGGQPNEQYF. In nucleotides, the CDR3 is TGTGCCAGCAGCGCCGTAGCGGGAGGGCAGCCCAATGAGCAGTACTTC.

The genes are TRBV2 and TRBJ2-6, with 8 bases aligning to TRBD1. The J segment lost 4 bases and the V segment lost 6 bases, leaving 14 bases of the junction unmatched. The CDR3 sequence is 18 residues long. The germline gives CDR1 SNHLY, CDR2 FYNNEI. Here the CDR3 reads CASRPLWTGPGGANVLTF. For the CDR3, the DNA is TGTGCCAGCAGACCCCTTTGGACAGGGCCAGGGGGGGCCAACGTCCTGACTTTC.